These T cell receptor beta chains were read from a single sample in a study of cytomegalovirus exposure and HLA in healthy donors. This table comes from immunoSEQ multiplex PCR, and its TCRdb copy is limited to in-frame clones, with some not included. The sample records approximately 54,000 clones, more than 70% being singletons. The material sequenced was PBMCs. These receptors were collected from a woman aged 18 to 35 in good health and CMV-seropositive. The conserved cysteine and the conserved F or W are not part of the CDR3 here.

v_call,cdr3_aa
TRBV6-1,ASSEEATGLGYGYT
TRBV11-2,ASSLGGAASSHNEQF
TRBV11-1,ASSFFGANVLT
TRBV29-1,SVTTGGGYGYT
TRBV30,AWARQFYGYT
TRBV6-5,ASSLGTGPEAF
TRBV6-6,ASSYGALGGYT
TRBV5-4,ASSLASGENIQY
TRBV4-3,ASSPIGLAGGWYNEQF
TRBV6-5,ASRLHRDYEQY
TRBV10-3,AISERGDYGYT
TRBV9,ASSVGGGSTDTQY
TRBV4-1,ASSLQGALGNTIY
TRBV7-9,ASSPAYEQY
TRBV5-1,ASSFTPGSQTGELF
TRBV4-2,ASSQTSGGSYEQY
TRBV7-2,ASSLASGTSGETQY
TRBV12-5,ASGLTGGYEQY
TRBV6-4,ASSGEGQGSDEQV
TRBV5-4,ASSAELGKSSYEQY
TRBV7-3,ASSRDRVAGELF
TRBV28,ASLTTKGLSEKLF
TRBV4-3,ASSQGGQSAQY
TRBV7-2,ASSLAWRTSGGGRETQY
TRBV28,ASSPGTGGSNEQF
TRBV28,ASSFARGAYNEQF
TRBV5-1,ASSFPSAGETQY
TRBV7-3,ASSPLEGGTDTQY
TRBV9,ASSASGSPLH
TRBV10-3,AISGTGSSNQPQH
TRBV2,ASSDLGMTRGNQPQH
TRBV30,AWRGVAGAFEQY
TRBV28,ASKLGTGSDSNQPQH
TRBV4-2,ASSQEKGGGTDTQY
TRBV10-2,ASTAGGDEQY
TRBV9,ASSVGTIHNEQF
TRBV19,ASSPGLYEQY
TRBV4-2,ASSQVTTQGAGQPQH
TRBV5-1,ASSLDSNYGYT
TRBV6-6,ASSYSLGGYGYT
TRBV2,ASSGQGYQPQH
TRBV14,ASSQAGYDGYT
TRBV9,ASSVIPSGGSNEQF
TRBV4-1,ASSPGLAGAPGGEQF